The TCR beta chain under discussion was sequenced for a study of T cell clones after liver transplantation. About the study: A pre-transplant mixed lymphocyte reaction with TCRbeta sequencing defined graft-donor-reactive clones followed in post-transplant blood. Tolerance: complete withdrawal held at least one year, liver enzymes staying within twice normal. Draws occurred before transplant, before withdrawal, and after complete or failed withdrawal. Overall study findings and caveats: Graft donor-reactive T cells possibly entered the graft instead of undergoing deletion.

As concerns this clone: The antigen is unknown.

The repertoire was sequenced with immunoSEQ multiplex PCR; TCRdb's copy has only in-frame clones and lacks some. Among about 20,000 clones listed, about four fifths were seen once. The V end lost 2 bases, the J end lost 5 bases, and 7 bases lay between the germline ends. In germline, CDR1 is MNHEY, CDR2 SMNVEV (reference sequence). The CDR3 runs to 14 residues. The V call is TRBV27, the J call TRBJ1-6; the D gene is possibly TRBD1 (5 bases). The sequencing used CD8+ T cells from blood, collected less than 70 months after liver transplant. The sequence came from a human patient who received a liver transplant. Some of these T cells may belong to the graft donor. CDR3 loop: CASSLGGHNSPLHF. CDR3 DNA sequence: TGTGCCAGCAGTTTAGGGGGTCATAATTCACCCCTCCACTTT.